The clone carrying this TCR beta chain was picked up one time. The target antigen is unknown. The source of the sample is a study of T-cell memory formation after mild COVID-19. Study-wide results and limits: Pre-infection memory showed some responding clones, and this suggested that cross-reactive memory joined.

TCRdb fed the 5' RACE reads into MiXCR, producing one record per CDR3 protein. Of roughly 380,000 distinct CDR3 sequences in the sample, around 28% were seen once. Germline-derived CDR1 and CDR2 are KGHDR and SFDVKD. The CDR3 contains 15 residues. Trimming stripped 2 bases from V and 2 bases from J, with 9 bases between. This sequence joins TRBV24-1 and TRBJ2-1; D may correspond to TRBD1 or TRBD2 (5 bases each). This clonotype was obtained from an adult woman who had mild COVID-19 (a few samples of this study predate the infection). Cell type and time point are not known. The sequencing sample was made of PBMCs or a T cell subset sorted from them (not recorded which). For the CDR3, the DNA is TGTGCCACCAGTGATTCCGGGGCCCCCTACAATGAGCAGTTCTTC. Translation gives CATSDSGAPYNEQFF.